Presented here are 27 T cell receptor beta chains from one specimen sequenced in a study of CD8 T cells in ankylosing spondylitis (dated by TCRdb to about 2017). The library relied on 5' RACE. These reads were obtained on an Illumina HiSeq 2500. The public sequencing data were trimmed at Q25 with fastp and processed into clonotypes with MiXCR by TCRdb, which kept only in-frame beta chains. Entries that share a CDR3 protein sequence are merged under the most common genes and DNA. In this sample the table shows about 220,000 distinct CDR3 sequences, roughly 24% of which occur a single time. The top ten constitute just over 6.5% of the sample. The sequenced sample was blood, either unsorted or a sorted T cell fraction (not recorded which). The receptors derive from a male donor with ankylosing spondylitis or in good health (not recorded which).

At least ten counts were recorded for this clonotype. The chain links TRBV6-5 to TRBJ1-1, with D possibly being TRBD1 (5 bases). The germline V and J ends were trimmed by 4 bases and 4 bases, with 10 bases remaining between them. Germline V lookup: CDR1 MNHEY, CDR2 SVGAGI. This CDR3 contains 13 residues. CDR3 protein: CASSSGFGTEAFF. As DNA, the CDR3 is TGTGCCAGCAGTTCAGGGTTCGGCACTGAAGCTTTCTTT.

The V call is TRBV10-3, the J call TRBJ2-1; 10 bases map to TRBD2. V shed 10 bases and J 0 bases; nucleotides not matched to a gene: 6. Germline values: CDR1 ENHRY, CDR2 SYGVKD. This CDR3 region has 15 residues. The DNA for the CDR3 is TGTGCCACTAGCGGGAGCGAGTACTCCTACAATGAGCAGTTCTTC. Protein: CATSGSEYSYNEQFF.

This clonotype was found many times. This chain joins TRBV6-1 and TRBJ1-5; TRBD1 matches at 10 bases. CDR1 is MNHNS and CDR2 is SASEGT in the germline V gene. The CDR3 runs to 15 residues. J lost 4 bases, V lost 5 bases, and 5 bases had no gene match. Here the CDR3 reads CASSLTGQGNQPQHF. DNA for the CDR3: TGTGCCAGCAGTCTAACGGGACAGGGGAATCAGCCCCAGCATTTT.

J is TRBJ2-1 and V is TRBV15, with 9 nucleotides matching TRBD2. Germline assignment: CDR1 LNHNV and CDR2 YYDKDF (reference sequence). J gave up 8 bases and V 0 bases, and 8 bases lay outside the gene matches. CDR3 size: 16 residues. For the CDR3, the DNA is TGTGCCACCAGCAGAGATCTAGGGACTAGCTTGCATGAGCAGTTCTTC. Its translation is CATSRDLGTSLHEQFF.

This clonotype was seen many times. This CDR3 is CASSLGGGQGVVNTEAFF. The CDR3 DNA is TGTGCCAGCAGCTTGGGGGGGGGACAGGGGGTTGTGAACACTGAAGCTTTCTTT. The chain has TRBV5-5 and TRBJ1-1, with 11 bases that match TRBD1. V was pared by 0 bases and J by 0 bases, with 7 bases of the junction left unmatched. Germline V gene lookup returns CDR1 SGHKS and CDR2 YYEKEE (reference sequence). The CDR3 totals 18 residues.

In its sample, this clonotype was seen many times. The chain uses TRBV6-5 and TRBJ2-3; D gene ambiguous. Trimming cost V 2 bases and J 6 bases, with 12 bases left between them. The CDR3 contains 14 residues. CDR1 is MNHEY, CDR2 SVGAGI, per germline. The CDR3 is CASSYGRIQDTQYF. In DNA, the CDR3 is TGTGCCAGCAGTTACGGTCGGATTCAGGATACGCAGTATTTT.

The genes are TRBV9 and TRBJ1-6; TRBD1 matches 9 bases. V was pared by 3 bases and J by 8 bases, with 9 bases of the junction left unmatched. CDR3 length: 16 residues. In germline, CDR1 is SGDLS, CDR2 YYNGEE. The CDR3 nucleotides read TGTGCCAGCAGCGCCGGGCTTGGGACAGGGTATTCACCCCTCCACTTT. Translating gives CASSAGLGTGYSPLHF.

In its sample, this clonotype was seen many times. The rearrangement uses TRBV3-1 and TRBJ2-3; a weak D match, TRBD1 (5 bases). V dropped 4 bases and J dropped 2 bases, with 16 bases sitting between them. Germline CDR1 and CDR2: LGHDT and YNNKEL (reference sequence). This CDR3 comprises 16 residues. CDR3 nucleotides: TGTGCCAGCAGCCGAATAACGACAGCATCCACAGATACGCAGTATTTT. Its protein is CASSRITTASTDTQYF.

This clonotype was seen many times. The chain combines TRBV9 with TRBJ1-2, with D maybe TRBD1 (5 bases). Trimming took off 4 bases at V and 3 bases at J, with 19 bases between the two ends. This CDR3 has 16 residues. From germline, CDR1 is SGDLS and CDR2 YYNGEE. CDR3 bases: TGTGCCAGCAGCCCTGGGAATGGGGGGTCTGACTATGGCTACACCTTC. Its translation: CASSPGNGGSDYGYTF.

The sample holds many counts of this clonotype. The CDR3 here is CSAPTSGRWETQYF. Here the CDR3 DNA reads TGCAGTGCTCCGACTAGCGGGAGATGGGAGACCCAGTACTTC. V usage is TRBV20-1 and J usage is TRBJ2-5, with TRBD2 identical over 12 bases. Germline CDR1 DFQATT, CDR2 SNEGSKA (reference sequence). With V trimmed by 5 bases and J by 5 bases, 6 bases remained unmatched. The CDR3 loop spans 14 amino acids.

The J gene is TRBJ1-4, the V gene TRBV6-5; 8 nucleotides agree with TRBD1. This CDR3 has 16 amino acids. CDR1 and CDR2 (germline): MNHEY, SVGAGI. V lost 3 bases and J lost 7; bases outside the gene matches: 10. The CDR3 protein is CASSYRSGGRSEKLFF. The CDR3 region has the DNA TGTGCCAGCAGTTATCGATCAGGGGGCCGATCTGAAAAACTGTTTTTT.

This clonotype was recorded at least ten times. V usage is TRBV20-1 and J usage is TRBJ2-3; D tentatively fits TRBD1 or TRBD2 (5 bases each). Trimming removed 6 bases from V and 10 bases from J, with 17 bases in between. Germline CDR1 and CDR2: DFQATT and SNEGSKA (reference sequence). The CDR3 consists of 12 residues. The CDR3, as DNA: TGCAGTGCATCCGGGACCTTGGATTCGCAGTATTTT. Translation: CSASGTLDSQYF.

This clonotype was counted ten times or more. The rearrangement links TRBV10-3 to TRBJ1-1, with D perhaps TRBD1 (5 bases). Germline-derived CDR1 and CDR2 are ENHRY and SYGVKD. With 7 bases removed from V and 3 bases from J, the gap between germline ends came to 12 bases. The CDR3 extends over 13 amino acids. CDR3 nucleotides: TGTGCCATCATGTTGGGGGTGGACACTGAAGCTTTCTTT. It encodes CAIMLGVDTEAFF.

This clonotype was recorded at least ten times. The chain combines TRBV3-1 with TRBJ2-5, with D tentatively TRBD1 (6 bases). The CDR3 extends over 13 amino acids. CDR1 and CDR2 (germline): LGHDT, YNNKEL (reference sequence). V dropped 1 base and J dropped 5 bases, with 8 bases sitting between them. Here the CDR3 reads CASSQGTGETQYF. CDR3 bases: TGTGCCAGCAGCCAAGGAACAGGGGAGACCCAGTACTTC.

In its sample, this clonotype was seen many times. This chain joins TRBV18 and TRBJ2-7, with TRBD2 identical over 10 bases. Germline CDR1 KGHSH, CDR2 LQKENI. Trimming cost V 3 bases and J 3 bases; bases outside gene matches: 8. The CDR3 is 16 residues long. CDR3 nucleotide sequence: TGTGCCAGCTCACCTCCGAGCCCTAGCGGGAGCTACGAGCAGTACTTC. Its protein product is CASSPPSPSGSYEQYF.

The V and J genes are TRBV6-1 and TRBJ2-7, with D perhaps matching TRBD2 (5 bases). Deletions cut 4 bases from V and 0 bases from J, with 7 bases between. The CDR3 sequence is 13 residues long. Per the germline V gene, CDR1 is MNHNS and CDR2 is SASEGT. As DNA, the CDR3 is TGTGCCAGCAGTGGAGGGATCTCCTACGAGCAGTACTTC. Translated, it gives CASSGGISYEQYF.

Here the CDR3 reads CASSGTVSSYEQYF. DNA of the CDR3: TGTGCCAGCAGTGGGACCGTTAGCTCCTACGAGCAGTACTTC. The gene calls are TRBV6-1 and TRBJ2-7; D ambiguous. From germline, CDR1 is MNHNS and CDR2 SASEGT. This CDR3 has 14 amino acids. V was trimmed by 4 bases and J by 0 bases, leaving 10 bases between them.

This clonotype occurred many times. The rearrangement uses TRBV15 and TRBJ2-1; TRBD2 matches 12 bases. This CDR3 contains 15 residues. Germline V lookup: CDR1 LNHNV, CDR2 YYDKDF (reference sequence). The V segment lost 2 bases and the J segment 9 bases; nucleotides outside the gene matches: 5. In DNA form, the CDR3 reads TGTGCCACCAGCAGACCGGGACTAGCGGGTACTGAGCAGTTCTTC. Its protein product is CATSRPGLAGTEQFF.

This clonotype was seen repeatedly, ten times or more. The rearrangement uses TRBV12-3 or TRBV12-4 and TRBJ2-5, with D possibly being TRBD2 (6 bases). The CDR3 spans 16 residues. Between the trimmed V and J ends, which lost 2 bases and 4 bases, there was a span of 17 bases. The CDR3 sequence is CASSLQPLGRRETQYF. CDR3 bases: TGTGCCAGCAGTTTACAGCCCCTTGGGAGGCGAGAGACCCAGTACTTC.

This chain links TRBV5-5 with TRBJ1-4; D is unresolved. Per germline, CDR1 SGHKS and CDR2 YYEKEE (reference sequence). The CDR3 sequence is 11 residues long. The germline V and J ends were trimmed by 4 bases and 7 bases, with 5 bases remaining between them. The CDR3, as DNA: TGTGCCAGCAGCGCGGGTGAAAAACTGTTTTTT. This translates into CASSAGEKLFF.

This clonotype showed up many times. The chain couples TRBV5-1 to TRBJ2-5; unclear D gene. Trimming shortened V by 2 bases and J by 3 bases, and 11 bases separated the two germline ends. Germline V gene data show CDR1 as SGHRS and CDR2 as YFSETQ. The length of the CDR3 is 14 residues. The CDR3 protein is CASSLGRVEETQYF. The CDR3 DNA sequence: TGCGCCAGCAGCTTAGGTCGGGTAGAAGAGACCCAGTACTTC.

In its sample, this clonotype was seen a few times. The chain uses TRBV20-1 and TRBJ1-5; D is unresolved. The germline V gene encodes CDR1 DFQATT and CDR2 SNEGSKA (reference sequence). Between the trimmed V and J ends, which lost 3 bases and 10 bases, there was a span of 16 bases. The CDR3 has 13 amino acids. The CDR3 protein is CSASLGPGGPQHF. The CDR3 DNA is TGCAGTGCTAGTCTCGGCCCTGGAGGACCCCAGCATTTT.

This clonotype was counted many times. The chain joins TRBV18 to TRBJ2-7; 10 bases match TRBD1. Germline lookup yields CDR1 KGHSH and CDR2 LQKENI. J lost 6 bases, V lost 1 base, and 9 bases had no gene match. CDR3 size: 16 residues. CDR3 sequence (DNA): TGTGCCAGCTCACCACGGTTTGGGACAGGGGAAGTCGAGCAGTACTTC. Its translation: CASSPRFGTGEVEQYF.

This chain connects TRBV15 to TRBJ2-1; TRBD2 matches at 7 bases. The CDR3 contains 15 residues. Germline CDR1 and CDR2: LNHNV and YYDKDF (reference sequence). V lost 4 bases and J lost 6; bases outside the gene matches: 9. The CDR3 region has the DNA TGTGCCACCAGCAATAGGCGGGAGTATCTCAATGAGCAGTTCTTC. It encodes CATSNRREYLNEQFF.

This sequence joins TRBV7-9 and TRBJ2-1; D possibly corresponds to TRBD2 (6 bases). The CDR3 has 13 amino acids. The V end lost 5 bases, the J end lost 14 bases, and 19 bases lay between the germline ends. Germline assignment: CDR1 SEHNR and CDR2 FQNEAQ (reference sequence). In DNA form, the CDR3 reads TGTGCCAGCAGCCCGACTAGGGAGAGAAGAAAGTTCTTC. This encodes CASSPTRERRKFF.

J is TRBJ1-1 and V is TRBV6-5; D gene unclear. The CDR3 spans 15 residues. The germline CDR1 and CDR2 sequences are MNHEY and SVGAGI. V was cut by 1 base and J by 1 base, with 10 bases left in between. The CDR3 DNA reads TGTGCCAGCAGTTACTTGCCAGAACAGAACACTGAAGCTTTCTTT. It translates to CASSYLPEQNTEAFF.

A few counts support this clonotype. The rearrangement links TRBV29-1 to TRBJ2-1, with 13 bases that match TRBD2. After removal of 4 bases from V and 9 bases from J, the junction contained 6 bases not matched to a gene. CDR1 and CDR2 (germline): SQVTM, ANQGSEA. This CDR3 has 14 residues. The CDR3 is CSVVTSGRVGEQFF. CDR3 nucleotides: TGCAGCGTTGTCACTAGCGGGAGGGTGGGTGAGCAGTTCTTC.